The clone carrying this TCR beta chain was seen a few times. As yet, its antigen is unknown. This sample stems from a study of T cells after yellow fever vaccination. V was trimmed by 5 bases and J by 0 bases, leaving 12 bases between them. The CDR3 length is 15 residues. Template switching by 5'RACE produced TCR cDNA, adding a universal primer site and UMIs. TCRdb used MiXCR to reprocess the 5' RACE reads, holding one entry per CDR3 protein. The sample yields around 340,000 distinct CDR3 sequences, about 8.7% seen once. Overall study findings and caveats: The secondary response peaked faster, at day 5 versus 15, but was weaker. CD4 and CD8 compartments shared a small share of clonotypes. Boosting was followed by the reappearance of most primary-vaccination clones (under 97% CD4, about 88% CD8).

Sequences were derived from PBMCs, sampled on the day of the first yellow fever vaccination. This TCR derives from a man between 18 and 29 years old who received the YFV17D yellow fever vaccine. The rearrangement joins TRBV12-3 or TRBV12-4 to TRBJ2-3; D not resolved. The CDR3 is CASSPRAASTDTQYF. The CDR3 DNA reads TGTGCCAGCAGTCCCCGGGCAGCTAGCACAGATACGCAGTATTTT.